These T cell receptor beta chains were read from a single sample in a study of blood T cell repertoires in COVID-19. The method was immunoSEQ multiplex PCR; TCRdb's version includes in-frame clones alone and lacks a portion of them. The sample shows some 370,000 clones, roughly 90% of them seen only once. Sequencing used peripheral blood. The origin of the receptors is a middle-aged man with acute or convalescent COVID-19. Each CDR3 is given without its conserved first and last residue. D genes are given only for firm matches. Where a row states a size, it is once, few, many or the class of an expanded clone; other rows omit it.

CDR3aa	abundance	j_gene	v_gene	d_gene
ATQASYEQY	NA	TRBJ2-7	TRBV7-9	NA
ASIREGGSSGNTIY	NA	TRBJ1-3	TRBV7-2	NA
ASSGRTPGYGYT	NA	TRBJ1-2	TRBV7-9	NA
ASSANGGNQPQH	NA	TRBJ1-5	TRBV19	NA
ATSDLGAGEQY	NA	TRBJ2-7	TRBV24-1	NA
ASSQDSGVNTEAF	NA	TRBJ1-1	TRBV4-1	NA
ASSLLGTGDTEAF	NA	TRBJ1-1	TRBV19	TRBD1
ASSLGAGLYEQY	few	TRBJ2-7	TRBV7-2	NA
ASSQDPLSNSPLH	NA	TRBJ1-6	TRBV4-1	NA
ASRKGGWTSGSGNEQF	NA	TRBJ2-1	TRBV9	TRBD2
ASSEGIGANSPLH	NA	TRBJ1-6	TRBV2	NA
ASSSGQGFYGYT	NA	TRBJ1-2	TRBV7-9	TRBD1
ASSESSGYTGELF	NA	TRBJ2-2	TRBV6-1	NA
ASSMRDRELGYT	NA	TRBJ1-2	TRBV19	TRBD1
ASRGAGGHGEQY	NA	TRBJ2-7	TRBV27	TRBD2
ATSRDSGVEETQY	NA	TRBJ2-5	TRBV15	NA
ASSPLRGEGRTYNEQF	NA	TRBJ2-1	TRBV7-9	NA
ASSGTAPEYYGYT	NA	TRBJ1-2	TRBV2	NA
ASSPIRGVSRTDTQY	NA	TRBJ2-3	TRBV7-2	NA
ASADRDRGTYEQY	once	TRBJ2-7	TRBV5-1	TRBD1
ASSYSMLVGAF	NA	TRBJ1-1	TRBV6-6	NA
AIRVGLAGPLLDNEQF	NA	TRBJ2-1	TRBV10-3	TRBD2
ASSIPLNTEAF	NA	TRBJ1-1	TRBV7-2	NA
ASSGQEGTTNEKLF	NA	TRBJ1-4	TRBV5-1	TRBD1
ASSPSWTSVPDTQY	NA	TRBJ2-3	TRBV9	TRBD2
ASSVGTGEVYGYT	once	TRBJ1-2	TRBV10-2	TRBD1
AWSVLSQYEQY	NA	TRBJ2-7	TRBV30	NA
ASSPGVQETQY	NA	TRBJ2-5	TRBV11-2	NA
ASSLDGRGVTEAF	NA	TRBJ1-1	TRBV5-8	TRBD1
ATSPGLASYEQY	NA	TRBJ2-7	TRBV15	TRBD2
ASSPSRVRALNTGELF	once	TRBJ2-2	TRBV7-2	NA
ASRGKRGGRETQY	NA	TRBJ2-5	TRBV11-2	TRBD2
ASSLDLTGFGYT	NA	TRBJ1-2	TRBV5-4	NA
AIRELASSYNEQF	NA	TRBJ2-1	TRBV10-3	TRBD2
ALSGTTTFGEQF	NA	TRBJ2-1	TRBV30	TRBD2
ASSFGGTLNTQY	NA	TRBJ2-3	TRBV19	NA
ASSQRTGRNTEAF	NA	TRBJ1-1	TRBV5-5	TRBD1
ASSQVGARSQH	NA	TRBJ1-5	TRBV4-1	NA
ASSLFVGGQPQH	NA	TRBJ1-5	TRBV27	NA
ASSDPGLEGNEQF	once	TRBJ2-1	TRBV5-4	TRBD2
ATSGQGYGYT	NA	TRBJ1-2	TRBV24-1	TRBD1
ASSQDGQNYNEQF	NA	TRBJ2-1	TRBV4-3	NA
ASSLDRGSYNEQF	NA	TRBJ2-1	TRBV11-3	NA
ASSRQRVGAGTEAF	NA	TRBJ1-1	TRBV4-1	NA
ASSVDHSSYEQY	NA	TRBJ2-7	TRBV9	NA
ASSDSYEQY	NA	TRBJ2-7	TRBV19	NA
ASRKTGGSFGYT	NA	TRBJ1-2	TRBV28	TRBD1
ASSTTSGITDTQY	NA	TRBJ2-3	TRBV5-1	TRBD2
ASSLTLTRNYGYT	NA	TRBJ1-2	TRBV13	NA